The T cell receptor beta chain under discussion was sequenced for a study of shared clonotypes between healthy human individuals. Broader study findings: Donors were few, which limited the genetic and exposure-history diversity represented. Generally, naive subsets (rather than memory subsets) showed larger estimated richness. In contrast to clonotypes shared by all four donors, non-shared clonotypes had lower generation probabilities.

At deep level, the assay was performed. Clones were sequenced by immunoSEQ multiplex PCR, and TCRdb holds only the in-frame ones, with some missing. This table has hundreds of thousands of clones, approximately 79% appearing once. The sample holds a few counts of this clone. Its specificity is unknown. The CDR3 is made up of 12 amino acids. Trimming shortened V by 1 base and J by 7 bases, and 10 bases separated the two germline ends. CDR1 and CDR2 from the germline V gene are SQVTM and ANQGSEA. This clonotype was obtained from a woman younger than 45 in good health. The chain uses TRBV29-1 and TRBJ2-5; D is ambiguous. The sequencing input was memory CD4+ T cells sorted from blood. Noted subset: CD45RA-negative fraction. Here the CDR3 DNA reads TGCAGCGTTGAAGTGAATCCCGGGACCCAGTACTTC. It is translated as CSVEVNPGTQYF.